Below, 23 T cell receptor beta chains from the same sample are listed, as sequenced in a study of T cells in tumors after PD-1 blockade (dated by TCRdb to about 2019). The sample's time point label, decoded: after anti-PD-1 therapy. Library generation was performed with the immunoSEQ multiplex PCR assay. Held by TCRdb, this immuneACCESS table contains in-frame sequences only and omits some clones. Under half of the omission traces to an unresolved V gene where checked; the cause of the rest is unknown. The sample yields around 25,000 clones; roughly 80% were counted once. The ten largest account for approximately 12% of the sample. This specimen consisted of PBMCs, obtained after anti-PD-1 treatment. These receptors were collected from a human donor with basal cell carcinoma.

This chain uses TRBV19 with TRBJ1-4; D may be TRBD1 (6 bases). Germline V gives CDR1 LNHDA, CDR2 SQIVND (reference sequence). The CDR3 is made up of 14 amino acids. The germline V and J ends were trimmed by 5 bases and 4 bases, with 11 bases remaining between them. CDR3 region: CASSRGLRNEKLFF. The CDR3 DNA reads TGTGCCAGTAGTCGGGGGCTCCGTAATGAAAAACTGTTTTTT.

This chain links TRBV19 with TRBJ2-1; D unclear. Deletions cut 3 bases from V and 0 bases from J, with 9 bases between. The CDR3 length is 15 residues. Germline V CDR1 and CDR2: LNHDA, SQIVND (reference sequence). CDR3 in amino acids: CASSISRSSYNEQFF. The CDR3 DNA is TGTGCCAGTAGTATCTCCCGGAGCTCCTACAATGAGCAGTTCTTC.

The chain joins TRBV27 to TRBJ2-7; 8 positions agree with TRBD2. The length of the CDR3 is 15 residues. CDR1 is MNHEY, CDR2 SMNVEV, per germline (reference sequence). V gave up 5 bases and J gave up 4 bases; unmatched junction bases: 10. The CDR3 DNA reads as TGTGCCAGCAGTCCCCGTGTTAGCGGGGCATACGAGCAGTACTTC. Translated: CASSPRVSGAYEQYF.

This clone occurred a few times. This chain connects TRBV5-4 to TRBJ1-3; 12 nucleotides agree with TRBD1. CDR1 is SGHNT and CDR2 is YYREEE in the germline V gene (reference sequence). This CDR3 has 17 amino acids. The V and J ends lost 4 bases and 3 bases, in that order; junction bases with no gene match: 8. CDR3 amino acids: CASSLRDRGPGGNTIYF. The CDR3 DNA follows: TGTGCCAGCAGCCTCCGGGACAGGGGGCCTGGTGGAAACACCATATATTTT.

This chain uses TRBV27 with TRBJ1-6, with TRBD1 matching over 10 bases. Germline CDR1 reads MNHEY; CDR2 reads SMNVEV (reference sequence). The junction had 12 bases not matched to a gene; V was cut back by 4 bases and J by 6 bases. The CDR3 is made up of 18 amino acids. The CDR3 region is CASSSRTGGTSSNSPLHF. The DNA of the CDR3 is TGTGCCAGCAGTTCACGGACAGGGGGGACCTCTTCTAATTCACCCCTCCACTTT.

Only one count was recorded for this clone. This chain connects TRBV30 to TRBJ1-1, with D uncertain. Looked up from germline, CDR1 is GTSNPN and CDR2 is SVGIG (reference sequence). V was cut by 3 bases and J by 5 bases, with 7 bases left in between. The CDR3 covers 11 residues. In DNA form, the CDR3 reads TGTGCCTGGAGCCAGCTAACTGAAGCTTTCTTT. Its protein product is CAWSQLTEAFF.

The V call is TRBV5-4, the J call TRBJ2-6; perhaps TRBD1 as D (6 bases). Trimming cost V 0 bases and J 3 bases, with 10 bases left between them. The CDR3 is made up of 16 amino acids. Looked up from germline, CDR1 is SGHNT and CDR2 is YYREEE (reference sequence). CDR3 sequence reads: CASSLARGNGANVLTF. CDR3 nucleotides: TGTGCCAGCAGCTTGGCCAGGGGAAATGGGGCCAACGTCCTGACTTTC.

This chain links TRBV6-6 with TRBJ1-1; the match to TRBD1 covers 9 bases. Germline CDR1 and CDR2: MNHNY and SVGAGI (reference sequence). The CDR3 totals 15 residues. The V and J ends lost 6 bases and 0 bases, in that order; junction bases with no gene match: 5. The CDR3 here is CASSPGTGLNTEAFF. In DNA, the CDR3 is TGTGCCAGCAGCCCCGGGACAGGGCTGAACACTGAAGCTTTCTTT.

The V call is TRBV30, the J call TRBJ1-1; 7 nucleotides agree with TRBD1. Trimming cost V 4 bases and J 4 bases; bases outside gene matches: 3. CDR3 length: 12 residues. CDR1 is GTSNPN and CDR2 is SVGIG in the germline V gene (reference sequence). Written as DNA, the CDR3 is TGTGCCTGGACCCAGGGGGGCACTGAAGCTTTCTTT. Translated: CAWTQGGTEAFF. Full variable domain (remainder filled in from reference TRBV30 and TRBJ1-1): SQTIHQWPATLVQPVGSPLSLECTVEGTSNPNLYWYRQAAGRGLQLLFYSVGIGQISSEVPQNLSASRPQDRQFILSSKKLLLSDSGFYLCAWTQGGTEAFFGQGTRLTVV.

The chain carries TRBV30 and TRBJ1-2; D is perhaps TRBD1 (5 bases). CDR3 size: 16 residues. V was shortened by 3 bases and J by 0 bases, with 17 bases between the two germline ends. Germline lookup yields CDR1 GTSNPN and CDR2 SVGIG (reference sequence). The CDR3 loop reads CAWRKQGGSANYGYTF. CDR3 coding DNA: TGTGCCTGGAGAAAGCAGGGAGGGTCAGCTAACTATGGCTACACCTTC.

J is TRBJ1-2 and V is TRBV27; no definite D call. CDR3 length equals 15 residues. V was pared by 8 bases and J by 2 bases, with 18 bases between. The V gene's germline CDR1 is MNHEY and CDR2 SMNVEV (reference sequence). The CDR3 sequence is CASADEMAPNYGYTF. The CDR3 bases are TGTGCCAGCGCGGATGAAATGGCCCCAAACTATGGCTACACCTTC.

The chain carries TRBV6-1 and TRBJ2-7, with 8 bases matching TRBD1. The trim removed 1 base at V and 0 bases at J, leaving 2 bases unmatched. Germline values: CDR1 MNHNS, CDR2 SASEGT. The CDR3 runs to 15 residues. The CDR3 protein is CASSEEGTGSYEQYF. The CDR3, as DNA: TGTGCCAGCAGTGAAGAGGGGACAGGCTCCTACGAGCAGTACTTC.

The chain has TRBV10-1 and TRBJ1-1; TRBD1 matches 9 bases. The germline gives CDR1 WNHNN, CDR2 SYGVQD (reference sequence). The CDR3 consists of 13 residues. The V gene end was trimmed by 5 bases and the J gene end by 4 bases; junction bases not matched to a gene: 2. Written as DNA, the CDR3 is TGCGCCAGCAGTCCGGGACAGGGCACTGAAGCTTTCTTT. This codes for CASSPGQGTEAFF.

By share of the sample, this clone is medium-sized. The J gene is TRBJ2-7, the V gene TRBV5-8; possibly TRBD1 for D (5 bases). Trimming shortened V by 0 bases and J by 4 bases, and 11 bases separated the two germline ends. This CDR3 comprises 14 residues. Germline CDR1 SGHTS, CDR2 YDEGEE. CDR3 bases: TGTGCCAGCAGCTTGGGCAGGGAACCGTACGAGCAGTACTTC. Translating it yields CASSLGREPYEQYF.

This clone is judged medium-sized. The chain recombines TRBV7-2 with TRBJ1-4; 11 positions agree with TRBD1. The CDR3 is made up of 19 amino acids. Germline trimming cut 2 bases from V and 8 bases from J; bases unmatched to any gene: 16. Germline-derived CDR1 and CDR2 are SGHTA and FQGNSA. The DNA of the CDR3 is TGTGCCAGCAGCTTATCCCCCCCAGGACAGGGGGCGGAAGAAGAAAAACTGTTTTTT. This translates into CASSLSPPGQGAEEEKLFF.

V and J are TRBV30 and TRBJ2-1; 9 bases are shared with TRBD2. The germline gives CDR1 GTSNPN, CDR2 SVGIG (reference sequence). The V gene end was trimmed by 4 bases and the J gene end by 10 bases; junction bases not matched to a gene: 20. This CDR3 spans 17 amino acids. This CDR3 reads CAWNRGVEALAGREQFF. The CDR3 DNA follows: TGTGCCTGGAACCGCGGAGTGGAGGCGCTAGCGGGACGGGAGCAGTTCTTC.

This clone has just a few counts. The V call is TRBV7-9, the J call TRBJ2-7, with D possibly TRBD1 on 6 matching bases. V lost 5 bases and J lost 5, with 16 bases in between. The CDR3 is 14 amino acids. From germline, CDR1 is SEHNR and CDR2 FQNEAQ (reference sequence). CDR3 sequence: CASSPARGTDEQYF. The CDR3 coding sequence is TGTGCCAGCAGCCCCGCCAGGGGAACGGACGAGCAGTACTTC. Together with reference TRBV7-9 and TRBJ2-7, the CDR3 gives the full variable domain: DTGVSQNPRHKITKRGQNVTFRCDPISEHNRLYWYRQTLGQGPEFLTYFQNEAQLEKSRLLSDRFSAERPKGSFSTLEIQRTEQGDSAMYLCASSPARGTDEQYFGPGTRLTVT.

This rearrangement joins TRBV7-9 to TRBJ1-4; possible D gene TRBD1, 6 bases. CDR3 size: 15 residues. The ends were cut back, 1 base at V and 11 bases at J, with 17 bases in the middle. CDR1 and CDR2 (germline): SEHNR, FQNEAQ (reference sequence). CDR3 amino acids: CASSLGSPGARKLFF. CDR3 in DNA: TGTGCCAGCAGCTTAGGGAGCCCGGGGGCGCGGAAACTGTTTTTT.

J is TRBJ1-2 and V is TRBV19; 9 bases fit TRBD1. CDR1 and CDR2 (germline): LNHDA, SQIVND (reference sequence). V trimming: 2 bases; J trimming: 10 bases; junction bases outside the gene matches: 5. The CDR3 extends over 13 amino acids. CDR3 amino acids: CASSIIGQGSYTF. The CDR3, as DNA: TGTGCCAGTAGTATAATCGGACAGGGGTCCTACACCTTC.

The rearrangement joins TRBV5-5 to TRBJ1-2, with 12 bases lining up with TRBD1. V shed 3 bases and J 7 bases; nucleotides not matched to a gene: 7. This CDR3 spans 15 amino acids. Per the germline V gene, CDR1 is SGHKS and CDR2 is YYEKEE (reference sequence). DNA of the CDR3: TGTGCCAGCAGCTCTATAGGGACAGGGGGCCGTGGCTACACCTTC. Translating it yields CASSSIGTGGRGYTF.

The chain has TRBV6-5 and TRBJ2-2; D might be TRBD2 (5 bases). This CDR3 comprises 15 residues. Trimming shortened V by 6 bases and J by 2 bases, and 13 bases separated the two germline ends. CDR1 is MNHEY and CDR2 is SVGAGI in the germline V gene. This CDR3 reads CASRRLKDNTGELFF. The CDR3 nucleotides are TGTGCCAGCAGAAGACTAAAGGATAACACCGGGGAGCTGTTTTTT.

On this clone itself: Relative to the germline gene, one junction end is altered; a read error may explain this. J is TRBJ1-2 and V is TRBV6-5, with D unclear. CDR3 size: 14 residues. Germline V gene sequence: CDR1 MNHEY, CDR2 SVGAGI. CDR3 DNA sequence: TGTGCCAGCATCCCTTCGGTGGTGATCTATGGCCACACCTTC. As protein: CASIPSVVIYGHTF.

The chain combines TRBV5-8 with TRBJ2-3, with a weak D call TRBD2 (6 bases). CDR3 length equals 16 residues. Trimming stripped 1 base from V and 2 bases from J, with 14 bases between. Germline V lookup: CDR1 SGHTS, CDR2 YDEGEE. In DNA form, the CDR3 reads TGTGCCAGCAGCTTGTTCCCCGGGGGAGTCACAGATACGCAGTATTTT. Translation gives CASSLFPGGVTDTQYF.